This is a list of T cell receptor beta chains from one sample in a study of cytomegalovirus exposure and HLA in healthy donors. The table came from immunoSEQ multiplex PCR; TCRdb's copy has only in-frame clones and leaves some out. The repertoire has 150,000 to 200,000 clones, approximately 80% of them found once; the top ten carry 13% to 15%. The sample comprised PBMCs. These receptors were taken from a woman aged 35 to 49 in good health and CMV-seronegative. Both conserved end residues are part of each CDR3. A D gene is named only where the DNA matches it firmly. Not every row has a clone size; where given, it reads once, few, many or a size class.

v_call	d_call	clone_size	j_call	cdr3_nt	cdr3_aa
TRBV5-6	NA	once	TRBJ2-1	TGTGCCAGCAGCTTACAGAGCAATGAGCAGTTCTTC	CASSLQSNEQFF
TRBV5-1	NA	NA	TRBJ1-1	TGCGCCAGCAGCTTGAGCCTTTTCTTT	CASSLSLFF
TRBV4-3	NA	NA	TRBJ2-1	TGCGCCAGCAGCCAAGCGGGGTGGGGTGAGCAGTTCTTC	CASSQAGWGEQFF
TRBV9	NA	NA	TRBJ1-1	TGTGCCAGCGGAGGGGCGGGGACTGAAGCTTTCTTT	CASGGAGTEAFF
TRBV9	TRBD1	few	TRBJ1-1	TGTGCCAGCAGCCGCCCGGGACAGGGGACCACTGAAGCTTTCTTT	CASSRPGQGTTEAFF
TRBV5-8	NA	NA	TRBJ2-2	TGTGCCAGCAGCAGGACAGCTACAATAAAGACCGGGGAGCTGTTTTTT	CASSRTATIKTGELFF
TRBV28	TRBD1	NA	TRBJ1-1	TGTGCCAGCAGTGGGGACAGTCCCGAAGCTTTCTTT	CASSGDSPEAFF
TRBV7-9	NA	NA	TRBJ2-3	TGTGCCAGCAGCTTAGGACTAGAATGGGGAGATACGCAGTATTTT	CASSLGLEWGDTQYF
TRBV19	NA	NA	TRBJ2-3	TGTGCCAGTAGTGTAGCTAGCGGCACAGATACGCAGTATTTT	CASSVASGTDTQYF
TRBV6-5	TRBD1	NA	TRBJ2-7	TGTGCCAGCAGCCGGGGACAGTTCCCCTACTACGAGCAGTACTTC	CASSRGQFPYYEQYF
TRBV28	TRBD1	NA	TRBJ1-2	TGTGCCAGCAGTCATCGACAGGGTACTGGCTACACCTTC	CASSHRQGTGYTF
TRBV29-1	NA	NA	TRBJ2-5	TGCAGCGTGGGGACTCAAGAGACCCAGTACTTC	CSVGTQETQYF
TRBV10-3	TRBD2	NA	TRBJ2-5	TGTGCCATCAGTGGACAAGGACTAGCGGGAGCGGGGGAGACCCAGTACTTC	CAISGQGLAGAGETQYF
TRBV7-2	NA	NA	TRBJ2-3	TGTGCCAGCAGCTTAGCGGGGGGGCATGCAGATACGCAGTATTTT	CASSLAGGHADTQYF
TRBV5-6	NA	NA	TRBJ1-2	TGTGCCAGCAGGTTAGCTAACTATGGCTACACCTTC	CASRLANYGYTF
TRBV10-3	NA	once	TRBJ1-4	TGTGCCATCAGTGAGGGAGCGGAGAATGAAAAACTGTTTTTT	CAISEGAENEKLFF